A selection of T cell receptor beta chains follows, all from one sample in a study of lymphopenia after photon versus proton radiotherapy. Sequencing used immunoSEQ multiplex PCR; TCRdb keeps in-frame clones, though not all of them. Among 30,000 to 35,000 clones listed, 89% were seen once. This specimen consisted of peripheral blood, obtained from a patient treated with proton-based radiotherapy. The receptors were sampled from a woman between 65 and 79 years old with pancreatic cancer. Some clones in this sample may be carry-over from other donors' samples. Both conserved end residues are part of each CDR3. A D gene is named only where the DNA matches it firmly. Rows give clone size only sometimes, using once, few, many, or a class for an expanded clone.

>.|TRBJ2-7|TRBD2|TRBV28
CASSEPSGASYEQYF
TGTGCCAGCAGTGAGCCGAGCGGGGCCTCCTACGAGCAGTACTTC
>.|TRBJ1-3|.|TRBV30
CAWSERGWGFGIYF
TGTGCCTGGAGTGAGAGGGGATGGGGATTTGGGATATATTTT
>.|TRBJ2-3|TRBD2|TRBV19
CASSPDTSGITDTQYF
TGTGCCAGTAGTCCCGACACTAGCGGGATCACAGATACGCAGTATTTT
>.|TRBJ2-3|.|TRBV13
CASSWHGTASTDTQYF
TGTGCCAGCAGCTGGCACGGGACCGCAAGCACAGATACGCAGTATTTT
>.|TRBJ1-5|TRBD1|TRBV28
CASSRTGKLAVGQPQHF
TGTGCCAGCAGCAGGACAGGAAAATTAGCGGTGGGCCAGCCCCAGCATTTT
>.|TRBJ2-1|TRBD2|TRBV19
CASSIVAGGYGEQFF
TGTGCCAGTAGTATAGTAGCGGGAGGGTACGGTGAGCAGTTCTTC
>.|TRBJ2-1|.|TRBV5-1
CASSLEETIYNEQFF
TGCGCCAGCAGCTTGGAAGAGACCATCTACAATGAGCAGTTCTTC
>.|TRBJ1-1|TRBD1|TRBV27
CASSVTGDRNEAFF
TGTGCCAGCAGTGTAACAGGGGATAGGAATGAAGCTTTCTTT
>.|TRBJ1-2|.|TRBV28
CASTPGGASNYGYTF
TGTGCCAGCACCCCCGGGGGGGCAAGTAACTATGGCTACACCTTC
>.|TRBJ1-6|.|TRBV6-5
CASSLGPEGALHF
TGTGCCAGCAGTTTGGGACCTGAGGGGGCCCTCCACTTT
>.|TRBJ2-7|.|TRBV28
CASSLRLASYEQYF
TGTGCCAGCAGCCTCCGATTAGCTTCCTACGAGCAGTACTTC
>once|TRBJ2-2|TRBD1|TRBV29-1
CSAWRQGQVTGELFF
TGCAGCGCTTGGAGACAGGGGCAAGTCACCGGGGAGCTGTTTTTT
>.|TRBJ1-1|.|TRBV29-1
CSGGTPQVNTEAFF
TGCAGCGGCGGGACACCACAGGTGAACACTGAAGCTTTCTTT
>few|TRBJ2-7|TRBD2|TRBV28
CASCPTSGVYEQYF
TGTGCCAGCTGTCCGACTAGCGGGGTTTACGAGCAGTACTTC
>few|TRBJ2-3|TRBD1|TRBV18
CASRGQSPDTQYF
TGTGCCAGCCGGGGACAGTCCCCAGATACGCAGTATTTT
>.|TRBJ1-6|.|TRBV6-1
CASSEYRDSPLHF
TGTGCCAGCAGTGAATACAGGGATTCACCCCTCCACTTT
>.|TRBJ1-2|TRBD1|TRBV2
CASSLEGTGGYGYTF
TGTGCCAGCAGTCTCGAAGGGACAGGGGGCTATGGCTACACCTTC
>.|TRBJ2-7|.|TRBV5-6
CASSSAFEQYF
TGTGCCAGCAGCTCAGCTTTCGAGCAGTACTTC
>.|TRBJ1-2|.|TRBV25-1
CASSESIGYGYTF
TGTGCCAGCAGTGAATCAATCGGCTATGGCTACACCTTC
>.|TRBJ1-6|.|TRBV28
CASSPYGGEDSPLHF
TGTGCCAGCAGTCCCTACGGGGGGGAAGATTCACCCCTCCACTTT
>.|TRBJ2-1|.|TRBV11-2
CASRTQRGSSYNEQFF
TGTGCCAGCAGGACACAGCGAGGGAGCTCCTACAATGAGCAGTTCTTC
>.|TRBJ2-1|.|TRBV7-9
CASSLALTRAGEQFF
TGTGCCAGCAGCTTAGCGCTGACCCGGGCTGGTGAGCAGTTCTTC
>.|TRBJ1-1|.|TRBV6-5
CASRNLRDTEAFF
TGTGCCAGCAGGAACCTAAGGGACACTGAAGCTTTCTTT
>.|TRBJ1-5|.|TRBV4-3
CASKAEYYSNQPQHF
TGCGCCAGCAAGGCAGAATATTATAGCAATCAGCCCCAGCATTTT
>.|TRBJ2-3|.|TRBV7-2
CASSWGWGLNQADTQYF
TGTGCCAGCAGCTGGGGGTGGGGGTTAAATCAAGCAGATACGCAGTATTTT
>.|TRBJ1-2|.|TRBV28
CASSAYQGFSYGYTF
TGTGCCAGCAGTGCGTACCAGGGCTTCTCTTATGGCTACACCTTC
>few|TRBJ1-5|.|TRBV4-2
CASSQDTSNQPQHF
TGTGCCAGCAGCCAAGACACCAGTAATCAGCCCCAGCATTTT
>.|TRBJ2-7|.|TRBV7-9
CASSSWPEYEQYF
TGTGCCAGCAGCTCTTGGCCGGAGTACGAGCAGTACTTC
>.|TRBJ2-1|TRBD2|TRBV6-5
CASSYGTSYFF
TGTGCCAGCAGTTACGGGACTAGCTATTTCTTC